Described below is a single T cell receptor (beta chain) sequence and its context. The target antigen is unknown. Sequencing was performed with immunoSEQ multiplex PCR; in TCRdb, only in-frame clones are kept and a portion is missing. The sample has around 210,000 clones; about 94% are singletons. V was pared by 5 bases and J by 2 bases, with 6 bases of the junction left unmatched. The germline V gene has CDR1 MNHEY and CDR2 SVGEGT. This CDR3 is 15 amino acids long. The source of the sample is a study of T cell responses to AZD1222 COVID-19 vaccine. Study outcomes and limitations: Repertoires were collected only later (after the peak T cell response had occurred). A reported finding is that nearly half of spike-specific TCRs target unmutated variant regions. The breadth and depth of Spike-specific TCRs increased once two AZD1222 doses had been given.

This chain links TRBV6-2 or TRBV6-3 with TRBJ2-3; 8 bases are a match to TRBD1. This specimen consisted of peripheral blood, obtained 28 days after the second dose of the MenACWY control vaccine. The sequence was collected from an adult who received the MenACWY meningococcal vaccine as a control. In nucleotides, the CDR3 is TGTGCCAGCAGTCAACAGGGGGAGATCACAGATACGCAGTATTTT. Its protein product is CASSQQGEITDTQYF.